This T cell receptor (beta chain) stems from a study of blood T cell repertoires in COVID-19. Study-wide background: Material from acute and convalescent COVID-19 was sourced from the United States, Italy and Spain. The cDNA or gDNA used as material had been derived from T cells, B-cell-depleted T cells, or PBMCs.

Trimming removed 0 bases at V and 5 bases at J, with 6 bases between. The CDR3 is made up of 14 amino acids. CDR1 is SGHRS, CDR2 YFSETQ, per germline. Original processing methods: Quantification of nucleated cells was approximated via reference gene primer amplification. Assay: immunoSEQ multiplex PCR; the TCRdb copy retains only in-frame clones and omits some. V and J calls and clone size come straight from that table; D and trimming were deduced from the DNA. The profile covers under 70,000 clones, with more than 65% appearing a single time and 20% taken by the ten largest. Sequencing input: peripheral blood. This clonotype was sampled from a woman older than 75 with active or convalescent COVID-19. This chain joins TRBV5-1 and TRBJ1-6; D gene ambiguous. CDR3 nucleotides: TGCGCCAGCAGCTTGGTATCTAATAATTCACCCCTCCACTTT. Encoded protein: CASSLVSNNSPLHF.